This entry lists 14 T cell receptor beta chains sequenced from one sample in a study of molecular identifiers for immune sequencing clone quantification. MiXCR, applied by TCRdb to the PCR reads, yields one record per CDR3 protein. Here the sample spans about 510,000 distinct CDR3 sequences, over 20% being singletons. Sequenced: naive CD8+ T cells from blood, with Jurkat cell RNA spiked in. The subset here: FACS-sorted CD8+CD4-CCR7+CD45RA+ naive T cells. Source of these receptors: a human donor in good health. Some libraries in this study had Jurkat cell RNA spiked in.

This clonotype was recorded a few times. CDR3 nucleotides: TGTGCCAGCAGCCAAGTGGACAGCTCATATGGCTACACCTTC. It is translated as CASSQVDSSYGYTF. This rearrangement joins TRBV3-1 to TRBJ1-2, with a weak D call TRBD1 (6 bases). Trimming took off 1 base at V and 5 bases at J, with 11 bases between the two ends. The CDR3 extends over 14 amino acids. Germline V gene sequence: CDR1 LGHDT, CDR2 YNNKEL (reference sequence).

The V call is TRBV27, the J call TRBJ2-7; TRBD2 might be the D (6 bases). The CDR3 spans 15 residues. The germline V and J ends were trimmed by 2 bases and 7 bases, with 18 bases remaining between them. Looked up from germline, CDR1 is MNHEY and CDR2 is SMNVEV (reference sequence). The CDR3 loop reads CASSLGGGRFREQYF. The CDR3 DNA reads as TGTGCCAGCAGTTTAGGGGGAGGTCGGTTTCGGGAGCAGTACTTC.

This clonotype was observed a few times. The chain is built from TRBV10-3 and TRBJ2-7, with 8 bases fitting TRBD2. Germline lookup yields CDR1 ENHRY and CDR2 SYGVKD. This CDR3 comprises 14 residues. J lost 4 bases, V lost 2 bases, and 4 bases had no gene match. The CDR3 is CAISEDGGAYEQYF. The CDR3 coding sequence is TGTGCCATCAGTGAGGACGGGGGGGCTTACGAGCAGTACTTC.

This clonotype has only a few counts. The chain recombines TRBV29-1 with TRBJ2-1; D not certain. Germline V gives CDR1 SQVTM, CDR2 ANQGSEA. This CDR3 has 11 amino acids. The V end lost 7 bases, the J end lost 4 bases, and 8 bases lay between the germline ends. The CDR3 sequence: CSAERYNEQFF. The DNA for the CDR3 is TGCAGCGCCGAGAGGTACAATGAGCAGTTCTTC.

This clonotype has more than one count but fewer than ten. With a much larger clone just one base away, this may be a read error. The genes are TRBV11-2 and TRBJ2-7, with D perhaps matching TRBD1 (5 bases). Germline-derived CDR1 and CDR2 are SGHAT and FQNNGV. V was pared by 6 bases and J by 2 bases, with 11 bases between. CDR3 length: 13 amino acids. The CDR3 loop reads CASSSPTAYEQYF. The CDR3 nucleotides read TGTGCCAGCAGTTCCCCGACAGCCTACGAGCAGTACTTC.

This clonotype appeared many times. V and J are TRBV28 and TRBJ2-7; 10 bases fit TRBD2. Germline loops: CDR1 MDHEN, CDR2 SYDVKM. Losses at the gene ends were 3 bases for V and 2 bases for J; bases not matched to a gene: 4. CDR3 length: 15 residues. This CDR3 is CASSFSLAGAYEQYF. In DNA, the CDR3 is TGTGCCAGCAGTTTCTCCCTAGCGGGGGCCTACGAGCAGTACTTC.

Ten or more counts support this clonotype. The chain recombines TRBV6-2 or TRBV6-3 with TRBJ1-1, with a weak D call TRBD1 (5 bases). Trimming took 5 bases from V and 4 from J, leaving 8 bases between them. The CDR3 runs to 12 residues. CDR1 is MNHEY and CDR2 is SVGEGT in the germline V gene. The CDR3 region is CASSKTVTEAFF. CDR3 nucleotides: TGTGCCAGCAGTAAGACAGTCACTGAAGCTTTCTTT.

This clonotype was counted ten times or more. The chain combines TRBV20-1 with TRBJ2-3; TRBD2 agrees at 8 bases. The J segment lost 2 bases and the V segment lost 6 bases, leaving 4 bases of the junction unmatched. Looked up from germline, CDR1 is DFQATT and CDR2 is SNEGSKA (reference sequence). CDR3 size: 13 residues. CDR3 in amino acids: CSASSGTTDTQYF. DNA of the CDR3: TGCAGTGCAAGTAGCGGGACCACAGATACGCAGTATTTT.

This clonotype was seen at least ten times. This chain joins TRBV6-5 and TRBJ2-7; D remains ambiguous. Deletions cut 7 bases from V and 4 bases from J, with 14 bases between. The CDR3 is 13 residues long. Germline V CDR1 and CDR2: MNHEY, SVGAGI. CDR3 residues: CASMDPGEYEQYF. The DNA for the CDR3 is TGTGCCAGCATGGATCCCGGAGAGTACGAGCAGTACTTC.

The sample holds many counts of this clonotype. The gene calls are TRBV7-2 and TRBJ1-1; TRBD1 matches 7 bases. The J segment lost 5 bases and the V segment lost 0 bases, leaving 6 bases of the junction unmatched. Germline loops: CDR1 SGHTA, CDR2 FQGNSA. CDR3 length: 15 residues. CDR3 protein: CASSLAGGGMTEAFF. CDR3 bases: TGTGCCAGCAGCTTAGCAGGAGGGGGCATGACTGAAGCTTTCTTT.

Details on this clonotype: A read error may account for a junction end that differs from germline. J is TRBJ2-1 and V is TRBV7-9, with TRBD2 matching over 7 bases. Germline V gene data show CDR1 as SEHNR and CDR2 as FQNEAQ (reference sequence). CDR3 length: 11 residues. The CDR3 sequence is CASGGGNEQLF. CDR3 sequence (DNA): TGTGCCAGCGGGGGGGGGAATGAGCAGCTCTTC. Complete variable domain (other parts from reference TRBV7-9 and TRBJ2-1): DTGVSQNPRHKITKRGQNVTFRCDPISEHNRLYWYRQTLGQGPEFLTYFQNEAQLEKSRLLSDRFSAERPKGSFSTLEIQRTEQGDSAMYLCASGGGNEQLFGPGTRLTVL.

This clonotype was found once. The chain uses TRBV6-5 and TRBJ1-5, with a tentative D call TRBD1 (5 bases). Trimming cost V 0 bases and J 9 bases, with 15 bases left between them. The CDR3 sequence is 15 residues long. Germline V gene sequence: CDR1 MNHEY, CDR2 SVGAGI. CDR3 sequence reads: CASSYSSGLDRPQHF. The CDR3 DNA follows: TGTGCCAGCAGTTACTCCTCAGGGCTTGATCGGCCCCAGCATTTT.

In this sample, this clonotype turned up once. A single base separates this from a much larger clone, so it may be a read error. The V gene is TRBV7-2, the J gene TRBJ1-3; D gene uncertain. Trimming left V 5 bases short and J 0 bases short, with 5 bases between. The germline V gene has CDR1 SGHTA and CDR2 FQGNSA. This CDR3 contains 13 residues. CDR3 sequence: CASSEHSGNTIYF. The CDR3 DNA follows: TGTGCCAGCAGCGAACACTCTGGAAACACCATATATTTT.

This clonotype was detected once. This may come from a read error, since a much larger clone is one base off. The CDR3 region is CASSLAAGSYTEALF. In DNA, the CDR3 is TGTGCCAGCAGCTTAGCGGCGGGATCTTACACTGAAGCTCTCTTT. The rearrangement links TRBV7-6 to TRBJ1-1; D gene unclear. Germline V gene data show CDR1 as SGHVS and CDR2 as FNYEAQ. The CDR3 extends over 15 amino acids. Filled out from reference TRBV7-6 and TRBJ1-1, the complete variable domain reads GAGVSQSPRYKVTKRGQDVALRCDPISGHVSLYWYRQALGQGPEFLTYFNYEAQQDKSGLPNDRFSAERPEGSISTLTIQRTEQRDSAMYRCASSLAAGSYTEALFGQGTRLTVV.